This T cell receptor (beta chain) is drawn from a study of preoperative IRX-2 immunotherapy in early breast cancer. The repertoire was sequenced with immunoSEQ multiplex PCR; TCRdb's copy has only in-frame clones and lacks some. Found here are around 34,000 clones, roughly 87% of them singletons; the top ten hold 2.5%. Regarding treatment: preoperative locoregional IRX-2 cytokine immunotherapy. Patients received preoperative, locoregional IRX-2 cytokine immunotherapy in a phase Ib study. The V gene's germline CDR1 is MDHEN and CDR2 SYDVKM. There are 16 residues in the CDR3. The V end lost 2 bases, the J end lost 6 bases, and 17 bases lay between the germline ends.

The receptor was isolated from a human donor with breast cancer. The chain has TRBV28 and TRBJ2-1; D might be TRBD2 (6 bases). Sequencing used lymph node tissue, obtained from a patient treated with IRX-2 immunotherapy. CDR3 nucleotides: TGTGCCAGCAGTTTAACCCAAGTGACTAGGACCAATGAGCAGTTCTTC. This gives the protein CASSLTQVTRTNEQFF.